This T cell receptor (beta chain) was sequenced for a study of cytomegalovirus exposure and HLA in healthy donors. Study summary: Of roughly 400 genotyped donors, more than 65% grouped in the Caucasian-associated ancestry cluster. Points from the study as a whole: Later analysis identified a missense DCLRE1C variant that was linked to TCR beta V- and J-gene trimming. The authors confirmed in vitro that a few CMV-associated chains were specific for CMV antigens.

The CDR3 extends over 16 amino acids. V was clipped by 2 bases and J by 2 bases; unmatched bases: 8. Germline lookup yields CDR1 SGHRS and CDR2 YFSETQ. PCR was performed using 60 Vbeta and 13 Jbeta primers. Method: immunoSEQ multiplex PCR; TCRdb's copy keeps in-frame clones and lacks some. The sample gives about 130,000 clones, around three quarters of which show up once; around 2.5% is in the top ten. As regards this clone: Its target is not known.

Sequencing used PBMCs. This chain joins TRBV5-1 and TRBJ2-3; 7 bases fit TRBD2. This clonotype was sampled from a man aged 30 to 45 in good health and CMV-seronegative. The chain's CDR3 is CASSFGGRAITDTQYF. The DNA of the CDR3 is TGCGCCAGCAGCTTTGGGGGGAGGGCGATCACAGATACGCAGTATTTT.